A selection of T cell receptor beta chains follows, all from one sample in a study of control samples from healthy donors and cancer patients. The assay was immunoSEQ multiplex PCR, and TCRdb's table has in-frame clones only and misses some. The table shows about 150,000 clones, with approximately 93% occurring only once. The sequencing input was blood. The receptors originated from a man between 45 and 60 years old in good health. Both conserved end residues are part of each CDR3. Each record gives: D gene, J gene, clone size, V gene, CDR3 DNA, CDR3 protein. D genes are given only for firm matches. Some rows mark clone size as missing; the rest say once, few, many or name a class of expanded clone.

D gene: -
J gene: TRBJ1-2
clone size: -
V gene: TRBV30
CDR3 DNA: TGTGCCTGGAGACGTCAGACCTATGGCTACACCTTC
CDR3 protein: CAWRRQTYGYTF

D gene: TRBD2
J gene: TRBJ2-6
clone size: once
V gene: TRBV5-4
CDR3 DNA: TGTGCCAGCAGCCCGGGGGGGCAGGCTGGGGCCAACGTCCTGACTTTC
CDR3 protein: CASSPGGQAGANVLTF

D gene: -
J gene: TRBJ1-2
clone size: -
V gene: TRBV27
CDR3 DNA: TGTGCCAGATCCTGGCCTGGGGGCTACACCTTC
CDR3 protein: CARSWPGGYTF

D gene: TRBD2
J gene: TRBJ2-1
clone size: -
V gene: TRBV3-1/TRBV3-2
CDR3 DNA: TGTGCCAGCAGCCAAGATCCAACTAGCGGCAATGAGCAGTTCTTC
CDR3 protein: CASSQDPTSGNEQFF

D gene: -
J gene: TRBJ2-7
clone size: -
V gene: TRBV18
CDR3 DNA: TGTGCCAGCTCACCAAACAGACAGGAGCAGTACTTC
CDR3 protein: CASSPNRQEQYF

D gene: -
J gene: TRBJ2-6
clone size: -
V gene: TRBV19
CDR3 DNA: TGTGCCAGTAGTATAGCCCAGGCTGGGGCCAACGTCCTGACTTTC
CDR3 protein: CASSIAQAGANVLTF

D gene: TRBD1
J gene: TRBJ1-5
clone size: -
V gene: TRBV19
CDR3 DNA: TGTGCCAGTAAACCGGACAGGGATCAAAATCAGCCCCAGCATTTT
CDR3 protein: CASKPDRDQNQPQHF

D gene: -
J gene: TRBJ1-2
clone size: -
V gene: TRBV27
CDR3 DNA: TGTGCCAGCAGTTTCTCGCAGGGACCCTATGGCTACACCTTC
CDR3 protein: CASSFSQGPYGYTF

D gene: TRBD2
J gene: TRBJ2-2
clone size: -
V gene: TRBV2
CDR3 DNA: TGTGCCAGCAGTGAGGCTAGCGGGAGGGTCGGGGAGCTGTTTTTT
CDR3 protein: CASSEASGRVGELFF

D gene: -
J gene: TRBJ2-7
clone size: -
V gene: TRBV5-1
CDR3 DNA: TGCGCCAGCAGCCCACAGGGATACGAGCAGTACTTC
CDR3 protein: CASSPQGYEQYF

D gene: -
J gene: TRBJ2-7
clone size: few
V gene: TRBV30
CDR3 DNA: TGTGCCTGGAGTGTAAATTTGGTGTGGTCCGAGCAGTACTTC
CDR3 protein: CAWSVNLVWSEQYF

D gene: TRBD1
J gene: TRBJ1-2
clone size: -
V gene: TRBV27
CDR3 DNA: TGTGCCAGCAGTTACCGACAGGGGGGGAACTATGGCTACACCTTC
CDR3 protein: CASSYRQGGNYGYTF

D gene: TRBD1
J gene: TRBJ1-6
clone size: -
V gene: TRBV11-2
CDR3 DNA: TGTGCCAGCAGTCCCGGGACAGCTAATTCACCCCTCCACTTT
CDR3 protein: CASSPGTANSPLHF

D gene: -
J gene: TRBJ2-1
clone size: -
V gene: TRBV6-4
CDR3 DNA: TGTGCCAGTTCACCTATTCCGGACTTCTTATCCTACAATGAGCAGTTCTTC
CDR3 protein: CASSPIPDFLSYNEQFF

D gene: TRBD2
J gene: TRBJ2-1
clone size: -
V gene: TRBV9
CDR3 DNA: TGTGCCAGCAGCACGCGGGATCTAGCGGGAGTAGATGAGCAGTTCTTC
CDR3 protein: CASSTRDLAGVDEQFF

D gene: -
J gene: TRBJ1-1
clone size: -
V gene: TRBV2
CDR3 DNA: TGTGCCAGCAGTGAAGGGAACAGGGCTGAAGCTTTCTTT
CDR3 protein: CASSEGNRAEAFF

D gene: TRBD2
J gene: TRBJ2-3
clone size: -
V gene: TRBV6-5
CDR3 DNA: TGTGCCAGCAGAGGGAGGGCAGATACGCAGTATTTT
CDR3 protein: CASRGRADTQYF

D gene: -
J gene: TRBJ1-4
clone size: -
V gene: TRBV6-1
CDR3 DNA: TGTGCCAGCAGTGAACTGGGGTATAATGAAAAACTGTTTTTT
CDR3 protein: CASSELGYNEKLFF

D gene: -
J gene: TRBJ1-1
clone size: -
V gene: TRBV30
CDR3 DNA: TGTGCCCACCTCAATGAGGGGTCGAGCACTGAAGCTTTCTTT
CDR3 protein: CAHLNEGSSTEAFF

D gene: TRBD2
J gene: TRBJ2-1
clone size: -
V gene: TRBV7-9
CDR3 DNA: TGTGCCAGCAGCCCAGGACTAGCGGAAGCATCCTACAATGAGCAGTTCTTC
CDR3 protein: CASSPGLAEASYNEQFF

D gene: -
J gene: TRBJ2-7
clone size: -
V gene: TRBV6-5
CDR3 DNA: TGTGCCAGCAGTTACTCTGAGACAGGCTACGAGCAGTACTTC
CDR3 protein: CASSYSETGYEQYF

D gene: TRBD2
J gene: TRBJ2-5
clone size: -
V gene: TRBV10-2
CDR3 DNA: TGCGCCAGCAGTCCACTAGCGCCCCAAGAGACCCAGTACTTC
CDR3 protein: CASSPLAPQETQYF

D gene: -
J gene: TRBJ2-2
clone size: -
V gene: TRBV18
CDR3 DNA: TGTGCCAGCTCCCGCCGGGCCCGAGGAGCCGGGGAGCTGTTTTTT
CDR3 protein: CASSRRARGAGELFF

D gene: -
J gene: TRBJ1-3
clone size: -
V gene: TRBV7-2
CDR3 DNA: TGTGCCAGCAGCTTCGACACAGGAAACACCATATATTTT
CDR3 protein: CASSFDTGNTIYF

D gene: TRBD1
J gene: TRBJ1-2
clone size: -
V gene: TRBV7-2
CDR3 DNA: TGTGCCAGCAGCCTCAGGACAGGGGATGGCTACACCTTC
CDR3 protein: CASSLRTGDGYTF

D gene: -
J gene: TRBJ2-1
clone size: -
V gene: TRBV15
CDR3 DNA: TGTGCCAGCAGGGGTTACTATGACAATGAGCAGTTCTTC
CDR3 protein: CASRGYYDNEQFF

D gene: -
J gene: TRBJ1-5
clone size: -
V gene: TRBV5-6
CDR3 DNA: TGTGCCAGCAGCTTCAGTTTTAATCAGCCCCAGCATTTT
CDR3 protein: CASSFSFNQPQHF